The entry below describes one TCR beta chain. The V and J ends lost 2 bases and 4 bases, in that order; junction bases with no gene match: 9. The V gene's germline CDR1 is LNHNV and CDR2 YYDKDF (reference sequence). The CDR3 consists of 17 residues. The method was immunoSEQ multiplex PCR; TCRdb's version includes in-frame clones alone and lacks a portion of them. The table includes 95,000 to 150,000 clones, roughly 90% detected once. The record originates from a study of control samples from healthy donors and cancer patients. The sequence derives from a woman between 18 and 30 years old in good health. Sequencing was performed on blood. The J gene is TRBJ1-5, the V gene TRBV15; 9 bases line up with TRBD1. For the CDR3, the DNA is TGTGCCACCAGCAGAACCCGGGACAGGGTTGAAAATCAGCCCCAGCATTTT. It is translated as CATSRTRDRVENQPQHF.